A selection of T cell receptor beta chains follows, all from one sample in a study of CD4 T cells in relation to SARS-CoV-2 and coronaviruses. The data were produced by immunoSEQ multiplex PCR, yet TCRdb's version contains in-frame clones alone and is incomplete. The table shows around 70,000 clones, with around 87% occurring only once. Sequencing used memory CD4+ T cells from PBMCs. The receptors originated from a human donor in good health. Both conserved end residues are trimmed from each CDR3. The order of the fields is J gene, V gene, clone size, CDR3 protein. Not all rows give a size; the values are once, few, many and, for expanded clones, a class.

>TRBJ1-3|TRBV19|-
ASQPGQRRNTIY
>TRBJ1-5|TRBV9|once
ASSVETGENQPQH
>TRBJ2-5|TRBV5-1|-
ASSLGVQAGEGSQETQY
>TRBJ2-5|TRBV18|-
ASSPSAQETQY
>TRBJ2-6|TRBV5-4|once
ASSLVSGAGANVLT
>TRBJ2-1|TRBV5-4|once
ASLDRGLPNEQF
>TRBJ2-3|TRBV10-3|-
AISERRGVSADTQY
>TRBJ1-1|TRBV7-9|-
ASSLEGSTEAF
>TRBJ1-1|TRBV5-1|-
ASSALEAF
>TRBJ2-2|TRBV10-3|once
ATTWTSGSFSGELF
>TRBJ2-2|TRBV18|-
ASSPGTGTTGELF
>TRBJ1-1|TRBV29-1|-
SVEARGQFTEAF
>TRBJ1-1|TRBV6-5|-
ASSYFPNTEAF
>TRBJ2-5|TRBV4-3|-
ASSVRAGETQY
>TRBJ1-1|TRBV7-3|-
ASSLTAGRETEAF
>TRBJ1-5|TRBV28|once
AGSGLYPPAQH
>TRBJ1-1|TRBV28|-
ASKGTGGAGDTEAF
>TRBJ1-2|TRBV28|-
ASRGRGGYT
>TRBJ2-5|TRBV5-1|once
ASREGGRAPETQY
>TRBJ1-1|TRBV4-3|-
ASSQGQLEAF
>TRBJ1-6|TRBV28|-
ASSLGGGNAGSPLH
>TRBJ1-2|TRBV29-1|-
SAGQGLYGYT
>TRBJ2-1|TRBV27|-
ASSLSWKGVQF
>TRBJ2-5|TRBV9|-
ASSVGGYASTQETQY
>TRBJ2-7|TRBV28|-
ASSLLQGALYEQY
>TRBJ1-4|TRBV12-3/TRBV12-4|-
ASRDRRNEKLF
>TRBJ1-4|TRBV9|-
ASSVVATNEKLF
>TRBJ1-4|TRBV29-1|-
SGKRGSNEKLF
>TRBJ2-6|TRBV7-8|-
ASSPGTGISSGANVLT
>TRBJ2-7|TRBV7-2|-
ASSRGQGTGRYEQY